The present TCR beta chain was sequenced within a study of T cell responses to AZD1222 COVID-19 vaccine. Study-wide results and limits: Baseline antibody screening turned up just a handful of seropositive AZD1222 recipients. Regions left unmutated in variants are reportedly the target of nearly half of spike-specific TCRs. A mostly white British donor set with more females was recruited, and clonal diversity was possibly underestimated. Vaccination with two AZD1222 doses was followed by a rise in Spike-specific TCR breadth and depth.

Sequencing used immunoSEQ multiplex PCR; TCRdb keeps in-frame clones, though not all of them. This repertoire shows about 100,000 clones, approximately 87% found once; its top ten account for more than 15%. This clone was picked up a small number of times. Its antigen is as yet unknown. This CDR3 has 15 amino acids. Germline assignment: CDR1 SGHVS and CDR2 FQNEAQ. With 3 bases clipped from V and 5 bases from J, the junction kept 9 bases outside the gene matches. The sample was peripheral blood, taken on day 0 of AZD1222 vaccination. The chain combines TRBV7-8 with TRBJ2-7; 8 bases line up with TRBD1. The TCR comes from an adult in good health. CDR3 sequence reads: CASSFGQGRRDEQYF. CDR3 DNA sequence: TGTGCCAGCAGCTTTGGACAGGGACGTAGAGACGAGCAGTACTTC. Drawing the rest from reference TRBV7-8 and TRBJ2-7, the complete variable domain is GAGVSQSPRYKVAKRGQDVALRCDPISGHVSLFWYQQALGQGPEFLTYFQNEAQLDKSGLPSDRFFAERPEGSVSTLKIQRTQQEDSAVYLCASSFGQGRRDEQYFGPGTRLTVT.